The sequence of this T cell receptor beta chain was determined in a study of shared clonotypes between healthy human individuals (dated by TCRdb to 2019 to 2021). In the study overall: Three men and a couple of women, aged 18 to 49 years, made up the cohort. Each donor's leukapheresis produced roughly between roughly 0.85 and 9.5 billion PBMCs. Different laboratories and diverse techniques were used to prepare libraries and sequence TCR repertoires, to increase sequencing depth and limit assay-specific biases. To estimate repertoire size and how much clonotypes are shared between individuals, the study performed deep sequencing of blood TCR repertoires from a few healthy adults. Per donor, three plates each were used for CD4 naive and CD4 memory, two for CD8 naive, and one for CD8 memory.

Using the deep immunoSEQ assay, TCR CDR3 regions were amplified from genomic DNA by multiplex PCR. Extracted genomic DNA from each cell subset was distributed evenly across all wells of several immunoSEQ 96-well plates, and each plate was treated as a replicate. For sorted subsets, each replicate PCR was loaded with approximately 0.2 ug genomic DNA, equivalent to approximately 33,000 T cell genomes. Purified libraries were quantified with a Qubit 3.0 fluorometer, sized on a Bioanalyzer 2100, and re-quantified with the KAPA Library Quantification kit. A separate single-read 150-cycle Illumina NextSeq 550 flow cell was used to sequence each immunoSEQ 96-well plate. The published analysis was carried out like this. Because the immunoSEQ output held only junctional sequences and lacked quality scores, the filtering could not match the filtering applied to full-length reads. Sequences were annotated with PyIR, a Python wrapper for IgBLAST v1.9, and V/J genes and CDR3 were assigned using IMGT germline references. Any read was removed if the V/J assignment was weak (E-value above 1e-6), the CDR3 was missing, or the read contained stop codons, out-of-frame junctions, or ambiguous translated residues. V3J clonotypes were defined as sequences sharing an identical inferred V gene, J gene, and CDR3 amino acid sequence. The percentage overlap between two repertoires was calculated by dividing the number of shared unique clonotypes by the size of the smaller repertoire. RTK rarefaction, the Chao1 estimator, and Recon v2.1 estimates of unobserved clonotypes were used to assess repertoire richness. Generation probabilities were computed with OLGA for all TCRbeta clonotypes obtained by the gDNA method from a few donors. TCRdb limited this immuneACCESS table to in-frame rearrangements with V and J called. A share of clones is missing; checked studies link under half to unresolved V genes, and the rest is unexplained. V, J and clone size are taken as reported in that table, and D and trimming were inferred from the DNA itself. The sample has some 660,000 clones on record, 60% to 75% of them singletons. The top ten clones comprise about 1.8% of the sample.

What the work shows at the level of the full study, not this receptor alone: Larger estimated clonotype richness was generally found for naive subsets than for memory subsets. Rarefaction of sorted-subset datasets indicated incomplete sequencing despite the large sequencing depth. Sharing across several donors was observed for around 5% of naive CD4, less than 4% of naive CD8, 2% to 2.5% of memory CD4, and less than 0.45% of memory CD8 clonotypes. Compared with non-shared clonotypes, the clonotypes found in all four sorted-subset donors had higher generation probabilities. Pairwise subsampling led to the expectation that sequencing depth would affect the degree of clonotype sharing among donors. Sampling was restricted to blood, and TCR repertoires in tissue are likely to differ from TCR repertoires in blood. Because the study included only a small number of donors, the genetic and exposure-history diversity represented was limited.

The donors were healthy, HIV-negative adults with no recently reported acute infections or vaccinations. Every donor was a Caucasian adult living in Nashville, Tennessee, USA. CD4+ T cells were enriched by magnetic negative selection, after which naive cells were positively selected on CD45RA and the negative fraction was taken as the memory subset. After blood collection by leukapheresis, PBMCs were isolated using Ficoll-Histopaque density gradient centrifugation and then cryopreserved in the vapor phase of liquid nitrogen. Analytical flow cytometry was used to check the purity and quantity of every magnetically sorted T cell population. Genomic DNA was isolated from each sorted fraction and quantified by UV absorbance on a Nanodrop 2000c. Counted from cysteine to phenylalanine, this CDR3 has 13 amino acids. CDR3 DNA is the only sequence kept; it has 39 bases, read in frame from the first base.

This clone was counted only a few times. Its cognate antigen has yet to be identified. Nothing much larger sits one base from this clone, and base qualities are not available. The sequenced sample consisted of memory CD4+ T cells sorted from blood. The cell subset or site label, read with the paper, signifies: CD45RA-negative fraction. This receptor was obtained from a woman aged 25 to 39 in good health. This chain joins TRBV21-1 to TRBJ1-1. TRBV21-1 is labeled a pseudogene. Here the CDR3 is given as CASSPRSEERAFF. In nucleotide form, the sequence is TGTGCCAGCAGCCCCCGGTCGGAGGAAAGAGCTTTCTTT.